This TCR beta chain was recorded in a study of OX40 agonist ivuxolimab in advanced cancers. Study in general: Patients' therapy was ivuxolimab, an antibody that acts as an agonist of OX40 (CD134). Partial responses were achieved by three patients, one with hepatocellular carcinoma and two with cutaneous melanoma. Study results and limitations: There was clonal expansion of CD4+ and CD8+ blood T cells by week 6 at 0.1 to 3.0 mg/kg.

The sampling schedule covered blood at baseline, cycle 4 day 1, and cycle 7 day 1. The germline gives CDR1 SGHAT, CDR2 FQNNGV. The V and J ends lost 3 bases and 4 bases respectively, with 7 bases between them. The CDR3 runs 13 residues. Worth noting for this clone: Its antigen remains unidentified.

The table came from immunoSEQ multiplex PCR; TCRdb's copy has only in-frame clones and leaves some out. The table records about 70,000 clones, approximately 80% of them present only once. The chain recombines TRBV11-2 with TRBJ2-1, with no clear D. This sequence originates from an adult with an advanced solid tumor such as melanoma, head and neck, liver or kidney cancer. The starting material was CD4+ or CD8+ T cells sorted from blood, obtained in a trial of the OX40 agonist ivuxolimab. The CDR3: CASSFGLYNEQFF. The CDR3 DNA follows: TGTGCCAGCAGCTTCGGGCTTTACAATGAGCAGTTCTTC.